A single sample gave rise to the 19 T cell receptor beta chains below, sequenced in a study of graft-versus-host responses after intestinal transplantation. Which antigens these TCRs recognize remains unknown. Method: immunoSEQ multiplex PCR; TCRdb's copy keeps in-frame clones and lacks some. The sample contains tens of thousands of clones, 94% of which appear only once. The sequencing here drew on unstimulated CD4+ T cells sorted from spleen or lymph node cells, taken before transplant. All receptors come from a human donor who was the organ donor for an intestinal transplant.

The J gene is TRBJ2-7, the V gene TRBV4-2; 10 bases fit TRBD1. V trimming: 0 bases; J trimming: 6 bases; junction bases outside the gene matches: 11. The V gene's germline CDR1 is LGHNA and CDR2 YNFKEQ. The CDR3 totals 17 residues. The CDR3 spells CASSQDLPGQGGSEQYF. CDR3 coding DNA: TGTGCCAGCAGCCAAGATCTTCCTGGACAGGGGGGGTCCGAGCAGTACTTC.

V is TRBV7-7 and J is TRBJ2-1; tentative D call: TRBD2 (6 bases). The V and J ends lost 5 bases and 6 bases respectively, with 17 bases between them. The germline CDR1 and CDR2 sequences are SSHAT and FNYEAQ (reference sequence). The CDR3 consists of 15 residues. The chain's CDR3 is CASSLRRGPLNEQFF. Here the CDR3 DNA reads TGTGCCAGCAGCCTAAGGCGGGGACCCCTCAATGAGCAGTTCTTC.

The chain has TRBV6-1 and TRBJ1-2, with D unclear. The CDR3 is made up of 12 amino acids. Germline lookup yields CDR1 MNHNS and CDR2 SASEGT. V shed 3 bases and J shed 2 bases, with 4 bases lying between them. The CDR3 spells CASSENNYGYTF. DNA for the CDR3: TGTGCCAGCAGTGAGAACAACTATGGCTACACCTTC.

This chain connects TRBV7-2 to TRBJ2-1; TRBD2 aligns across 8 bases. The CDR3 runs to 17 residues. The V gene's germline CDR1 is SGHTA and CDR2 FQGNSA. The V segment lost 4 bases and the J segment 7 bases; nucleotides outside the gene matches: 15. This CDR3 reads CASSSPREGGRWNEQFF. The CDR3 nucleotides are TGTGCCAGCAGCTCCCCCCGGGAGGGCGGTCGGTGGAATGAGCAGTTCTTC.

The chain joins TRBV5-6 to TRBJ1-2; D is ambiguous. Trimming removed 0 bases from V and 0 bases from J, with 3 bases in between. CDR1 SGHDT and CDR2 YYEEEE come from the germline V gene. The CDR3 sequence is 13 residues long. CDR3 nucleotide sequence: TGTGCCAGCAGCTTGGGGGCTAACTATGGCTACACCTTC. Translation gives CASSLGANYGYTF.

The chain employs TRBV4-2 and TRBJ2-3; 9 bases line up with TRBD2. Germline V gives CDR1 LGHNA, CDR2 YNFKEQ. V dropped 0 bases and J dropped 4; count of bases not matched to a gene: 8. The CDR3 runs 17 residues. The CDR3 DNA sequence: TGTGCCAGCAGCCAAGAAGTGCGCGGGGGGGCCCCAGATACGCAGTATTTT. It codes for CASSQEVRGGAPDTQYF.

The chain combines TRBV15 with TRBJ1-4; D call uncertain. Between the trimmed V and J ends, which lost 0 bases and 7 bases, there was a span of 21 bases. CDR3 length: 18 residues. Germline V lookup: CDR1 LNHNV, CDR2 YYDKDF (reference sequence). This CDR3 is CATSRDPLRARSPEKLFF. In DNA form, the CDR3 reads TGTGCCACCAGCAGAGATCCACTACGGGCACGGTCCCCTGAAAAACTGTTTTTT.

This rearrangement joins TRBV9 to TRBJ2-2; D gene uncertain. The V end was cut by 0 bases, the J end by 0 bases, with 3 bases between. The CDR3 contains 14 residues. In germline, CDR1 is SGDLS, CDR2 YYNGEE. Here the CDR3 DNA reads TGTGCCAGCAGCGTAGGCCCGAACACCGGGGAGCTGTTTTTT. Translation gives CASSVGPNTGELFF.

The chain joins TRBV18 to TRBJ2-5; 8 bases agree with TRBD2. The germline V gene encodes CDR1 KGHSH and CDR2 LQKENI. The V segment lost 3 bases and the J segment 4 bases; nucleotides outside the gene matches: 4. The CDR3 is 14 residues long. The CDR3 loop reads CASSPGRGGETQYF. The CDR3 DNA sequence: TGTGCCAGCTCACCTGGACGGGGGGGAGAGACCCAGTACTTC.

The genes are TRBV5-4 and TRBJ2-7, with 12 bases identical to TRBD2. The CDR3 covers 15 residues. The V and J ends lost 0 bases and 6 bases, in that order; junction bases with no gene match: 4. Germline V gene lookup returns CDR1 SGHNT and CDR2 YYREEE (reference sequence). CDR3 amino acids: CASSLVLAGGVEQYF. The CDR3, as DNA: TGTGCCAGCAGCTTGGTACTAGCGGGGGGTGTCGAGCAGTACTTC. The full variable domain, with the rest looked up from reference TRBV5-4 and TRBJ2-7, is ETGVTQSPTHLIKTRGQQVTLRCSSQSGHNTVSWYQQALGQGPQFIFQYYREEENGRGNFPPRFSGLQFPNYSSELNVNALELDDSALYLCASSLVLAGGVEQYFGPGTRLTVT.

The sample holds one count of this clone. The chain is built from TRBV5-8 and TRBJ2-5; 9 nucleotides align to TRBD2. CDR1 is SGHTS and CDR2 is YDEGEE in the germline V gene. The CDR3 sequence is 17 residues long. Unmatched junction bases numbered 16, after V lost 5 bases and J lost 5 bases. The CDR3 sequence: CASSRGLANLREETQYF. The CDR3 bases are TGTGCCAGCAGTAGAGGACTAGCGAACCTCCGGGAGGAGACCCAGTACTTC. The full variable domain, rest sourced from reference TRBV5-8 and TRBJ2-5, is EAGVTQSPTHLIKTRGQQATLRCSPISGHTSVYWYQQALGLGLQFLLWYDEGEERNRGNFPPRFSGRQFPNYSSELNVNALELEDSALYLCASSRGLANLREETQYFGPGTRLLVL.

The chain uses TRBV19 and TRBJ1-2; 7 bases agree with TRBD1. CDR1 is LNHDA and CDR2 is SQIVND in the germline V gene (reference sequence). This CDR3 is built from 15 residues. The V gene end was trimmed by 5 bases and the J gene end by 3 bases; junction bases not matched to a gene: 9. CDR3 bases: TGTGCCAGTAGTCCCCAAAGTACAGGGGACTATGGCTACACCTTC. Translation gives CASSPQSTGDYGYTF.

The rearrangement uses TRBV6-6 and TRBJ1-5, with D uncertain. Germline lookup yields CDR1 MNHNY and CDR2 SVGAGI (reference sequence). The CDR3 totals 15 residues. With 6 bases removed from V and 3 bases from J, the gap between germline ends came to 15 bases. The CDR3: CASRDARVPNQPQHF. The CDR3, as DNA: TGTGCCAGCAGGGACGCGCGGGTCCCCAATCAGCCCCAGCATTTT.

This chain links TRBV2 with TRBJ1-2; 9 nucleotides match TRBD1. In germline, CDR1 is SNHLY, CDR2 FYNNEI. This CDR3 is 14 amino acids long. The V segment lost 8 bases and the J segment 8 bases; nucleotides outside the gene matches: 12. This CDR3 is CASAKFGQGQGYTF. DNA of the CDR3: TGTGCCAGCGCAAAATTCGGACAGGGGCAGGGCTACACCTTC.

The rearrangement joins TRBV5-4 to TRBJ2-5; 10 bases line up with TRBD2. The CDR3 is 16 amino acids. The J segment lost 4 bases and the V segment lost 0 bases, leaving 6 bases of the junction unmatched. The germline CDR1 and CDR2 sequences are SGHNT and YYREEE (reference sequence). The CDR3 DNA sequence: TGTGCCAGCAGCTTGGCCCCAGCGGGGGGGGGAGAGACCCAGTACTTC. Residues: CASSLAPAGGGETQYF. Based on the CDR3 plus reference TRBV5-4 and TRBJ2-5, the full variable domain is ETGVTQSPTHLIKTRGQQVTLRCSSQSGHNTVSWYQQALGQGPQFIFQYYREEENGRGNFPPRFSGLQFPNYSSELNVNALELDDSALYLCASSLAPAGGGETQYFGPGTRLLVL.

In this sample, this clone turned up once. The rearrangement links TRBV23-1 to TRBJ2-3; D gene unclear. TRBV23-1 is treated as an ORF (open reading frame) with a function not yet certain. V lost 2 bases, J lost 6 bases, and 9 bases lay in between. CDR3 size: 13 residues. DNA of the CDR3: TGCGCCAGCAGTCAAACCAACTCGGATACGCAGTATTTT. Translation gives CASSQTNSDTQYF.

This clone has a single count. The junction shows a germline mismatch at one end, possibly a read error. V is TRBV5-6 and J is TRBJ2-7; 8 nucleotides match TRBD2. Germline loops: CDR1 SGHDT, CDR2 YYEEEE. The CDR3 consists of 15 residues. This CDR3 is CASSLPQLAAYGQYF. The CDR3 DNA reads TGTGCCAGCAGCTTGCCCCAACTAGCGGCATACGGGCAGTACTTC. The variable domain in full, completed from reference TRBV5-6 and TRBJ2-7, reads DAGVTQSPTHLIKTRGQQVTLRCSPKSGHDTVSWYQQALGQGPQFIFQYYEEEERQRGNFPDRFSGHQFPNYSSELNVNALLLGDSALYLCASSLPQLAAYGQYFGPGTRLTVT.

The V and J genes are TRBV6-4 and TRBJ1-5; TRBD1 aligns across 9 bases. With V trimmed by 2 bases and J by 5 bases, 10 bases remained unmatched. Germline loops: CDR1 MRHNA, CDR2 SNTAGT. The CDR3 has 17 amino acids. CDR3 residues: CASSDTNGQGNDQPQHF. Here the CDR3 DNA reads TGTGCCAGCAGTGACACAAACGGACAGGGGAACGATCAGCCCCAGCATTTT.

The chain combines TRBV6-1 with TRBJ2-5; 8 bases fit TRBD2. The CDR3 is 15 residues long. Trimming cost V 4 bases and J 1 base; bases outside gene matches: 5. Germline V gene data show CDR1 as MNHNS and CDR2 as SASEGT. The CDR3 here is CASSGGLAFQETQYF. The CDR3 DNA reads TGTGCCAGCAGTGGAGGACTAGCCTTCCAAGAGACCCAGTACTTC.